This TCR beta chain was observed in a study of blood T cell repertoires in COVID-19. In the study overall: The United States, Italy and Spain were the sources of the acute and convalescent COVID-19 samples. T cells, B-cell-depleted T cells, or PBMCs provided the cDNA or gDNA that served as material.

CDR1 and CDR2 (germline): KGHSH, LQKENI. The CDR3 is made up of 13 amino acids. Trimming removed 3 bases from V and 5 bases from J, with 10 bases in between. Authors' methods: Reference gene primer amplification in the assay estimated nucleated cell counts. TCRdb keeps only in-frame clones here, not all; method: immunoSEQ multiplex PCR. The V and J calls and the clone size are those of that table, but D and trimming were determined from the DNA. The data show around 180,000 clones, with more than 85% seen just once and 2.5% to 3.5% held by the top ten. The specimen was peripheral blood. The clonotype originates from a woman in her 30s with active or convalescent COVID-19. The chain is built from TRBV18 and TRBJ2-5; no definite D call. Here the CDR3 DNA reads TGTGCCAGCTCACCTGACTCTTGGGAGACCCAGTACTTC. Its protein is CASSPDSWETQYF.